A single sample is the source of the 27 T cell receptor beta chains below, sequenced in a study of blood T cell repertoires in COVID-19. Generated by immunoSEQ multiplex PCR, the TCRdb table keeps only in-frame clones and is missing some. Of approximately 94,000 clones listed, approximately 80% are singletons. Material for sequencing was peripheral blood. Receptor source: a human donor in a cohort sampled during active COVID-19.

This clone came up once. The chain has TRBV5-5 and TRBJ1-1; D is undetermined. The CDR3 has 13 residues. The V gene lost 4 bases and the J gene lost 0 bases, with 7 bases spanning the gap. Germline V gene lookup returns CDR1 SGHKS and CDR2 YYEKEE (reference sequence). CDR3 sequence: CASSPEVNTEAFF. For the CDR3, the DNA is TGTGCCAGCAGCCCCGAGGTGAACACTGAAGCTTTCTTT.

V gene TRBV3-1 (or the pseudogene TRBV3-2) combines with J gene TRBJ2-7; tentatively, D is TRBD1 (5 bases). Per germline, CDR1 LGHDT and CDR2 YNNKEL (reference sequence). V was trimmed by 5 bases and J by 3 bases, leaving 11 bases between them. The CDR3 sequence is 13 residues long. DNA for the CDR3: TGTGCCAGCAGCTTAGGGGTTGTCTACGAGCAGTACTTC. It encodes CASSLGVVYEQYF.

This chain connects TRBV4-1 to TRBJ2-6; possibly TRBD2 for D (6 bases). The CDR3 contains 15 residues. Germline assignment: CDR1 MGHRA and CDR2 YSYEKL. The V gene lost 1 base and the J gene lost 2 bases, with 6 bases spanning the gap. As DNA, the CDR3 is TGCGCCAGCAGCCAAGCGGGGGCTGGGGCCAACGTCCTGACTTTC. It specifies CASSQAGAGANVLTF.

On this clone itself: One end of the junction does not line up with germline, which may come from a read error. The gene calls are TRBV7-7 and TRBJ2-7; 10 bases line up with TRBD2. The CDR3 runs 14 residues. Germline CDR1 is SSHAT and CDR2 is FNYEAQ (reference sequence). CDR3 sequence: CASSLSPSGGEQYF. The CDR3 DNA reads TGTGCTAGCAGCTTATCTCCTAGCGGGGGTGAGCAGTACTTC.

The V call is TRBV24-1, the J call TRBJ2-3, with 12 bases matching TRBD2. The J segment lost 3 bases and the V segment lost 6 bases, leaving 9 bases of the junction unmatched. The germline V gene encodes CDR1 KGHDR and CDR2 SFDVKD. CDR3 size: 17 residues. CDR3 DNA: TGTGCCACCAGTCCAACCGCTAGCGGGAGGGAAACAGATACGCAGTATTTT. Translation: CATSPTASGRETDTQYF.

The chain couples TRBV27 to TRBJ2-7, with unresolved D. The CDR3 length is 14 residues. Germline V CDR1 and CDR2: MNHEY, SMNVEV (reference sequence). V dropped 5 bases and J dropped 4 bases, with 15 bases sitting between them. Here the CDR3 DNA reads TGTGCCAGCAGTATTTCTACTCCCCCTTACGAGCAGTACTTC. Amino acid sequence: CASSISTPPYEQYF.

V and J are TRBV7-3 and TRBJ2-3, with D perhaps matching TRBD2 (5 bases). V was shortened by 4 bases and J by 0 bases, with 14 bases between the two germline ends. The CDR3 sequence is 16 residues long. Germline CDR1 reads SGHTA; CDR2 reads FQGTGA. Written as DNA, the CDR3 is TGTGCCAGCAGCTCAGAGGGATTAACTAGCACAGATACGCAGTATTTT. Translating gives CASSSEGLTSTDTQYF.

The CDR3 DNA is TGTGCCAGCAGAACATGGGACATCACGAACACTGAAGCTTTCTTT. Protein sequence: CASRTWDITNTEAFF. J is TRBJ1-1 and V is TRBV25-1; D might be TRBD1 (6 bases). The CDR3 is made up of 15 amino acids. V was pared by 6 bases and J by 1 base, with 15 bases between. Germline CDR1 and CDR2: MGHDK and SYGVNS.

The chain links TRBV5-4 to TRBJ2-3, with 9 bases matching TRBD2. The CDR3 runs 15 residues. V dropped 1 base and J dropped 1; count of bases not matched to a gene: 1. Germline V lookup: CDR1 SGHNT, CDR2 YYREEE (reference sequence). The CDR3, as DNA: TGTGCCAGCAGCTTGCGACTAGCGGGCACAGATACGCAGTATTTT. The encoded protein is CASSLRLAGTDTQYF.

The chain links TRBV6-5 to TRBJ2-3, with D uncertain. Germline-derived CDR1 and CDR2 are MNHEY and SVGAGI. CDR3 length: 14 amino acids. V dropped 2 bases and J dropped 3 bases, with 9 bases sitting between them. The CDR3 loop is CASSYRQATDTQYF. The CDR3 DNA reads TGTGCCAGCAGTTACAGGCAGGCGACAGATACGCAGTATTTT.

The chain recombines TRBV7-9 with TRBJ1-3; D remains unclear. CDR1 is SEHNR and CDR2 is FQNEAQ in the germline V gene (reference sequence). The V end was cut by 0 bases, the J end by 0 bases, with 6 bases between. The CDR3 is 15 amino acids. Written as DNA, the CDR3 is TGTGCCAGCAGCTTAGCGGTCAGCTCTGGAAACACCATATATTTT. Residues: CASSLAVSSGNTIYF.

The chain has TRBV19 and TRBJ2-7, with 10 bases matching TRBD2. CDR1 and CDR2 from the germline V gene are LNHDA and SQIVND (reference sequence). The trim removed 3 bases at V and 0 bases at J, leaving 5 bases unmatched. CDR3 length: 16 residues. CDR3: CASSILGLADSYEQYF. CDR3 nucleotide sequence: TGTGCCAGTAGTATCCTCGGACTAGCGGACTCCTACGAGCAGTACTTC.

This rearrangement joins TRBV24-1 to TRBJ2-1; D gene unclear. The length of the CDR3 is 13 residues. Trimming took off 7 bases at V and 1 base at J, with 7 bases between the two ends. Germline V gene sequence: CDR1 KGHDR, CDR2 SFDVKD. The CDR3 loop is CATRGRSYNEQFF. The CDR3 coding sequence is TGTGCCACCAGGGGCAGATCCTACAATGAGCAGTTCTTC.

This rearrangement joins TRBV5-6 to TRBJ1-5; the match to TRBD1 covers 9 bases. CDR3 size: 15 residues. V lost 3 bases to trimming and J lost 0 bases; unmatched junction nucleotides: 1. The germline gives CDR1 SGHDT, CDR2 YYEEEE. As DNA, the CDR3 is TGTGCCAGCAGCTGGGGACAGGGTAGCAATCAGCCCCAGCATTTT. Translated, it gives CASSWGQGSNQPQHF.

This chain uses TRBV10-3 with TRBJ1-1; D remains ambiguous. Germline-derived CDR1 and CDR2 are ENHRY and SYGVKD. The CDR3 is made up of 16 amino acids. Trimming shortened V by 4 bases and J by 4 bases, and 19 bases separated the two germline ends. The CDR3 nucleotides are TGTGCCATCAGTGTAGGGAGCGGAGGCGTAGGCACTGAAGCTTTCTTT. Its translation: CAISVGSGGVGTEAFF.

J is TRBJ2-2 and V is TRBV10-2; 9 bases map to TRBD2. This CDR3 comprises 16 residues. J gave up 1 base and V 3 bases, and 3 bases lay outside the gene matches. Germline assignment: CDR1 WSHSY and CDR2 SAAADI. In DNA, the CDR3 is TGCGCCAGCAGTGATTATAGCGGGGGGAACACCGGGGAGCTGTTTTTT. As protein: CASSDYSGGNTGELFF.

V is TRBV5-6 and J is TRBJ1-3, with D perhaps TRBD1 (5 bases). V was trimmed by 4 bases and J by 0 bases, leaving 14 bases between them. This CDR3 contains 16 residues. Germline V gene lookup returns CDR1 SGHDT and CDR2 YYEEEE. This chain's CDR3 is CASSDAGLSSGNTIYF. In nucleotides, the CDR3 is TGTGCCAGCAGCGATGCGGGGCTGAGCTCTGGAAACACCATATATTTT. Together with reference TRBV5-6 and TRBJ1-3, the CDR3 gives the full variable domain: DAGVTQSPTHLIKTRGQQVTLRCSPKSGHDTVSWYQQALGQGPQFIFQYYEEEERQRGNFPDRFSGHQFPNYSSELNVNALLLGDSALYLCASSDAGLSSGNTIYFGEGSWLTVV.

The rearrangement links TRBV10-3 to TRBJ1-6, with 8 bases aligning to TRBD1. This CDR3 contains 13 residues. Germline values: CDR1 ENHRY, CDR2 SYGVKD. V lost 10 bases, J lost 9 bases, and 8 bases stayed unmatched. The CDR3 coding sequence is TGTGCCACCGCAGGGGGCTTTTCTTCACCCCTCCACTTT. It translates to CATAGGFSSPLHF.

This rearrangement joins TRBV19 to TRBJ2-7, with 14 nucleotides matching TRBD2. Germline V lookup: CDR1 LNHDA, CDR2 SQIVND (reference sequence). Losses at the gene ends were 4 bases for V and 2 bases for J; bases not matched to a gene: 7. The CDR3 has 17 residues. CDR3 in amino acids: CASSKGLAGVTAYEQYF. DNA for the CDR3: TGTGCCAGTAGTAAGGGACTAGCGGGAGTTACGGCCTACGAGCAGTACTTC. Full variable domain (remainder filled in from reference TRBV19 and TRBJ2-7): DGGITQSPKYLFRKEGQNVTLSCEQNLNHDAMYWYRQDPGQGLRLIYYSQIVNDFQKGDIAEGYSVSREKKESFPLTVTSAQKNPTAFYLCASSKGLAGVTAYEQYFGPGTRLTVT.

The chain employs TRBV28 and TRBJ2-2; tentative D call: TRBD2 (6 bases). The CDR3 extends over 15 amino acids. V shed 5 bases and J shed 7 bases, with 17 bases lying between them. The V gene's germline CDR1 is MDHEN and CDR2 SYDVKM. CDR3 region: CASSPPGVMGGELFF. DNA of the CDR3: TGTGCCAGCAGTCCCCCGGGGGTTATGGGCGGGGAGCTGTTTTTT.

Concerning this clone itself: The same CDR3 also results from other DNA sequences found in this sample. This chain connects TRBV29-1 to TRBJ2-2, with TRBD2 matching over 9 bases. J was trimmed by 0 bases and V by 6 bases; bases with no gene match: 2. The CDR3 is 14 amino acids. The germline gives CDR1 SQVTM, CDR2 ANQGSEA. CDR3 DNA: TGCAGCGTGGGACTAGCTGCGAACACCGGGGAGCTGTTTTTT. It specifies CSVGLAANTGELFF.

The chain is built from TRBV29-1 and TRBJ1-2; the D is unclear. The CDR3 consists of 12 residues. V gave up 1 base and J gave up 3 bases, with 6 bases separating them. Germline V gene sequence: CDR1 SQVTM, CDR2 ANQGSEA. The CDR3, as DNA: TGCAGCGTTGAAGCAGGCCACTATGGCTACACCTTC. This gives the protein CSVEAGHYGYTF.

The chain carries TRBV7-2 and TRBJ2-3, with 12 bases identical to TRBD2. The ends lost 1 base at V and 8 bases at J; junction bases unmatched: 4. Germline assignment: CDR1 SGHTA and CDR2 FQGNSA. The CDR3 extends over 15 amino acids. DNA for the CDR3: TGTGCCAGCAGCTTAGGGACTAGCGGGGCTACTACGCAGTATTTT. This sequence encodes CASSLGTSGATTQYF.

V usage is TRBV3-1 (or the pseudogene TRBV3-2) and J usage is TRBJ1-6; TRBD1 might be the D (5 bases). Germline V gives CDR1 LGHDT, CDR2 YNNKEL (reference sequence). This CDR3 has 15 residues. Deletions cut 4 bases from V and 7 bases from J, with 14 bases between. The CDR3 DNA is TGTGCCAGCAGCCCCCTGGGGGGTGCGAATTCACCCCTCCACTTT. Amino acids: CASSPLGGANSPLHF.

The chain combines TRBV18 with TRBJ2-5; TRBD1 might be the D (5 bases). Germline loops: CDR1 KGHSH, CDR2 LQKENI. Trimming removed 1 base at V and 0 bases at J, with 12 bases between. The CDR3 loop spans 16 amino acids. The CDR3 loop is CASSPLNSDNQETQYF. CDR3 DNA sequence: TGTGCCAGCTCACCACTTAACTCGGACAACCAAGAGACCCAGTACTTC.

The chain has TRBV28 and TRBJ2-4; D not resolved. Germline CDR1 and CDR2: MDHEN and SYDVKM. This CDR3 contains 13 residues. V was trimmed by 8 bases and J by 1 base, leaving 9 bases between them. This chain's CDR3 is CASGDTAKNIQYF. CDR3 DNA: TGTGCCAGCGGCGACACGGCCAAAAACATTCAGTACTTC.

The gene calls are TRBV18 and TRBJ2-1; no definite D call. Per the germline V gene, CDR1 is KGHSH and CDR2 is LQKENI. V was shortened by 3 bases and J by 8 bases, with 17 bases between the two germline ends. The CDR3 is made up of 15 amino acids. The CDR3 DNA reads TGTGCCAGCTCACCCAGTAATGAGGTGGTCTATGAGCAGTTCTTC. Translated, it gives CASSPSNEVVYEQFF.